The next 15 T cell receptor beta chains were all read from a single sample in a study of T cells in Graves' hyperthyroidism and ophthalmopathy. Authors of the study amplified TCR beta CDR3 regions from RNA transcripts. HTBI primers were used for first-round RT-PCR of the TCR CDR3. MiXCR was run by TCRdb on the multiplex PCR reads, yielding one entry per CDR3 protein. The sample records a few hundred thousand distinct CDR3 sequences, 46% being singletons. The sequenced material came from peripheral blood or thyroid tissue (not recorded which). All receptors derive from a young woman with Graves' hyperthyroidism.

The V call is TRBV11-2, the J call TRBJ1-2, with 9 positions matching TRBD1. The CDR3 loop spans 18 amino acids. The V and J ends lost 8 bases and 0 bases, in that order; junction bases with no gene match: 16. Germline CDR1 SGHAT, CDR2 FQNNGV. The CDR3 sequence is CASSPIRGQGLSNYGYTF. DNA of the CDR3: TGTGCCAGCTCACCCATAAGGGGACAGGGACTGTCTAACTATGGCTACACCTTC.

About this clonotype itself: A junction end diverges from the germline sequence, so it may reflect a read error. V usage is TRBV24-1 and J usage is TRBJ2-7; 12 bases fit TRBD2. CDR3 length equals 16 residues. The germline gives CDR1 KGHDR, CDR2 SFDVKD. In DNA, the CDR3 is TGTGCCAGCAGTTCCCGACTAGCGGGAGTGGTCCACGAGCAGTACTTC. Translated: CASSSRLAGVVHEQYF.

In DNA, the CDR3 is TGTGCCAGCAGCTTAAACAGGGACAGGAACTATAATTCACCCCTCCACTTT. Amino acid sequence: CASSLNRDRNYNSPLHF. The chain employs TRBV7-9 and TRBJ1-6; 8 positions agree with TRBD1. Germline lookup yields CDR1 SEHNR and CDR2 FQNEAQ (reference sequence). CDR3 length: 17 residues. The trim removed 2 bases at V and 3 bases at J, leaving 6 bases unmatched.

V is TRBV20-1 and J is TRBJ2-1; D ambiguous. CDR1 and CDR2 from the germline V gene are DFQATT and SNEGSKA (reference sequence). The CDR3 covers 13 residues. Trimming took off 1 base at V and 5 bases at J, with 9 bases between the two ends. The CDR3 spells CSARGTTNNEQFF. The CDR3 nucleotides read TGCAGTGCTAGAGGAACCACCAACAATGAGCAGTTCTTC.

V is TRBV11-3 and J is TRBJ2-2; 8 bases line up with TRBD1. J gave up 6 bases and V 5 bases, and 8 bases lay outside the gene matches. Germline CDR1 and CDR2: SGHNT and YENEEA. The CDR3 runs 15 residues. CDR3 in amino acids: CASSKTGDVAGELFF. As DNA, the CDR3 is TGTGCCAGCAGCAAGACAGGGGACGTGGCCGGGGAGCTGTTTTTT.

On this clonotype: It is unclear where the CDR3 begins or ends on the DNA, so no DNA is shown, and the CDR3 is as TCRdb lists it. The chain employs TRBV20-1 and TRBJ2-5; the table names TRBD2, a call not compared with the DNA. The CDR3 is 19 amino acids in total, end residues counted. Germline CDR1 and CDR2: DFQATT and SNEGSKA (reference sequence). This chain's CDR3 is CSAGQGLRPQHFGDGTQYF.

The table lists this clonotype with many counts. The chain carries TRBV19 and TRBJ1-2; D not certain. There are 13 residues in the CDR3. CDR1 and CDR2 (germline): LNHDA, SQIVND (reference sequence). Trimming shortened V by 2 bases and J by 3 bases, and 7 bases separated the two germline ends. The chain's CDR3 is CASSITPYYGYTF. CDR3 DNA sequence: TGTGCCAGTAGTATAACACCTTACTATGGCTACACCTTC.

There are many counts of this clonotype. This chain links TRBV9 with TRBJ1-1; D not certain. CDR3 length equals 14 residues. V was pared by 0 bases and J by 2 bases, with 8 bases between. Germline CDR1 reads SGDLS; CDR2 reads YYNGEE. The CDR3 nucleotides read TGTGCCAGCAGCGTAGATATCCTTAACACTGAAGCTTTCTTT. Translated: CASSVDILNTEAFF.

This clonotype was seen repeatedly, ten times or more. The CDR3 region is CSAREDPTGELFF. CDR3 nucleotide sequence: TGCAGTGCTAGAGAGGACCCGACCGGGGAGCTGTTTTTT. The chain links TRBV20-1 to TRBJ2-2; D not certain. The CDR3 totals 13 residues. Germline V lookup: CDR1 DFQATT, CDR2 SNEGSKA (reference sequence). V was pared by 0 bases and J by 5 bases, with 7 bases between.

The CDR3 loop reads CASSQGTGGNEQYF. CDR3 DNA sequence: TGCGCCAGCAGCCAAGGGACAGGGGGCAACGAGCAGTACTTC. V usage is TRBV4-3 and J usage is TRBJ2-7, with 11 bases matching TRBD1. The CDR3 is 14 residues long. Per germline, CDR1 LGHNA and CDR2 YSLEER. The V gene end was trimmed by 1 base and the J gene end by 5 bases; junction bases not matched to a gene: 1.

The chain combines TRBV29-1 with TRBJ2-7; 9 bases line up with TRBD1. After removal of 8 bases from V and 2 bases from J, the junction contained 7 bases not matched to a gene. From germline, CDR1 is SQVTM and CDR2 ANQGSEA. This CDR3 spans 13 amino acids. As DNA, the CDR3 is TGCAGCTTAGCACAGGGGGCCGCCTACGAGCAGTACTTC. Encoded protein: CSLAQGAAYEQYF.

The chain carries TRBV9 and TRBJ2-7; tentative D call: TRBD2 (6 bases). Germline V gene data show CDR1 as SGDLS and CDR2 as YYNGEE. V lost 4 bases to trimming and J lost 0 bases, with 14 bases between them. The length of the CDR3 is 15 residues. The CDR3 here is CASSWGERTSYEQYF. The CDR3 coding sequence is TGTGCCAGCAGCTGGGGGGAGCGGACCTCCTACGAGCAGTACTTC.

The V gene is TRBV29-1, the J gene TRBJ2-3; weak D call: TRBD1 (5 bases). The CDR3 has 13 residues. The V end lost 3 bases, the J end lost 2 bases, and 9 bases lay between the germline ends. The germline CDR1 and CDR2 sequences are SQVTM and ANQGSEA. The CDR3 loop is CSVEDTSTDTQYF. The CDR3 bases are TGCAGCGTTGAGGACACTTCCACAGATACGCAGTATTTT.

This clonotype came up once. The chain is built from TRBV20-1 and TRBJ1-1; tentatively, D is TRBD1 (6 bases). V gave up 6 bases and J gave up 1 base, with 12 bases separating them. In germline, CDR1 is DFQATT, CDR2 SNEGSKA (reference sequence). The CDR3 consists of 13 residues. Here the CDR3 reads CSAKTDRNTEAFF. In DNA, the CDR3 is TGCAGTGCAAAGACGGACAGGAACACTGAAGCTTTCTTT.

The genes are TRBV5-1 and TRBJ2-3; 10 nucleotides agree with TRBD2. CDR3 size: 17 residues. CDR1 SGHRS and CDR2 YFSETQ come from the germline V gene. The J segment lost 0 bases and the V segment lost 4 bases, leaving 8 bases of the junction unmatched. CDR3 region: CASSVSLLAGSTDTQYF. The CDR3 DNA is TGCGCCAGCAGCGTGAGCCTACTAGCGGGGAGCACAGATACGCAGTATTTT.